The rows below give T cell receptor beta chains drawn from one sample of a study of cytomegalovirus exposure and HLA in healthy donors. Here immunoSEQ multiplex PCR was the method, and the copy in TCRdb shows in-frame clones only, minus some. The table records some 150,000 clones, roughly 80% of them present only once. Sequenced material: PBMCs. Receptors originate from a woman under 30 in good health and CMV-seronegative. Each CDR3 is given with its conserved first and last residue. A D gene is named only where the DNA matches it firmly. Size is omitted from some rows. Given values are once, few, many or a class for expanded clones.

>TRBV6-5|-|few|TRBJ2-1
CASSPGNSYNEQFF
TGTGCCAGCAGCCCAGGTAACTCCTACAATGAGCAGTTCTTC
>TRBV11-2|TRBD2|-|TRBJ2-7
CASGPLAGLTSYEQYF
TGTGCCAGCGGGCCTCTAGCGGGCCTTACCTCCTACGAGCAGTACTTC
>TRBV6-5|TRBD2|-|TRBJ2-7
CASRAGGGEQYF
TGTGCCAGCAGAGCGGGAGGCGGGGAGCAGTACTTC
>TRBV5-1|-|-|TRBJ1-3
CASSLEASGNTIYF
TGCGCCAGCAGCTTGGAAGCCTCTGGAAACACCATATATTTT
>TRBV11-3|-|-|TRBJ2-2
CASRRLVAGELFF
TGTGCCAGCAGGCGACTAGTAGCCGGGGAGCTGTTTTTT
>TRBV12-5|TRBD2|few|TRBJ2-3
CASGLARGGDTQYF
TGTGCTAGTGGTTTGGCACGGGGGGGAGATACGCAGTATTTT
>TRBV19|TRBD1|-|TRBJ1-2
CASSVQGVANYGYTF
TGTGCCAGTAGTGTACAGGGGGTAGCTAACTATGGCTACACCTTC
>TRBV4-3|-|-|TRBJ2-5
CASSQEVASSGETQYF
TGCGCCAGCAGCCAAGAAGTAGCAAGCAGTGGTGAGACCCAGTACTTC
>TRBV11-3|-|once|TRBJ2-7
CASSLGGGTKQYF
TGTGCCAGCAGCTTAGGTGGAGGGACGAAGCAGTACTTC
>TRBV6-5|TRBD1|few|TRBJ1-4
CASRTTGGNEKLFF
TGTGCCAGCAGGACGACAGGGGGTAATGAAAAACTGTTTTTT
>TRBV30|TRBD1|-|TRBJ2-1
CAWTSGQGAYNEQFF
TGTGCCTGGACTTCCGGACAGGGGGCGTACAATGAGCAGTTCTTC
>TRBV19|TRBD2|-|TRBJ2-2
CASSIALAGGANTGELFF
TGTGCCAGTAGTATCGCCCTAGCGGGAGGCGCGAACACCGGGGAGCTGTTTTTT
>TRBV28|TRBD1|-|TRBJ2-7
CASSVPTGGNDYEQYF
TGTGCCAGCAGTGTCCCGACAGGGGGCAATGACTACGAGCAGTACTTC
>TRBV27|-|-|TRBJ2-7
CASSLLASYEQYF
TGTGCCAGCAGTTTACTAGCTTCCTACGAGCAGTACTTC
>TRBV5-1|-|-|TRBJ2-3
CASGGGQATDTQYF
TGCGCCAGCGGGGGGGGGCAGGCAACAGATACGCAGTATTTT
>TRBV30|TRBD2|-|TRBJ2-3
CACGTSGDTDTQYF
TGTGCCTGCGGGACTAGCGGGGACACAGATACGCAGTATTTT
>TRBV2|-|-|TRBJ1-5
CASSEAPPSVSGPQHF
TGTGCCAGCAGTGAAGCACCCCCCTCCGTTTCCGGGCCCCAGCATTTT
>TRBV11-2|-|-|TRBJ2-1
CASSLVAPGVGNEQFF
TGTGCCAGCAGCTTAGTTGCCCCAGGGGTAGGCAATGAGCAGTTCTTC
>TRBV5-4|TRBD1|-|TRBJ2-5
CASSFLGQGETQYF
TGTGCCAGCAGCTTTTTAGGACAGGGGGAGACCCAGTACTTC
>TRBV5-1|-|-|TRBJ1-2
CASSLTGATNYGYTF
TGCGCCAGCAGCTTGACTGGGGCAACTAACTATGGCTACACCTTC
>TRBV4-2|TRBD2|-|TRBJ2-7
CASSLRAGSYEQYF
TGTGCCAGCAGCCTGAGAGCGGGGTCCTACGAGCAGTACTTC
>TRBV27|TRBD2|-|TRBJ2-3
CASSLSPLAGDTDTQYF
TGTGCCAGCAGTTTATCGCCGCTAGCGGGAGATACAGATACGCAGTATTTT
>TRBV7-2|-|-|TRBJ2-3
CASSLVDRGTDTQYF
TGTGCCAGCAGCTTAGTGGACAGAGGCACAGATACGCAGTATTTT
>TRBV16|-|-|TRBJ2-5
CASSQFPETQYF
TGTGCCAGCAGCCAATTCCCGGAGACCCAGTACTTC
>TRBV19|TRBD1|-|TRBJ2-5
CASSRGQGLGEETQYF
TGTGCCAGTAGTAGGGGACAGGGGCTGGGGGAAGAGACCCAGTACTTC
>TRBV2|TRBD1|-|TRBJ2-7
CASSQPGQGDHEQYF
TGTGCCAGCAGCCAACCTGGGCAGGGGGACCACGAGCAGTACTTC
>TRBV6-5|-|-|TRBJ1-1
CASSDTPRGGTEAFF
TGTGCCAGCAGCGACACACCTCGGGGGGGGACTGAAGCTTTCTTT
>TRBV28|-|-|TRBJ2-1
CASSLDTTTAPEQFF
TGTGCCAGCAGTCTGGACACCACTACAGCCCCTGAGCAGTTCTTC
>TRBV28|-|-|TRBJ1-2
CASRTLLRENGYTF
TGTGCCAGCAGGACCTTACTCAGGGAAAATGGCTACACCTTC
>TRBV28|TRBD1|-|TRBJ2-7
CASSRRQGVLNEQYF
TGTGCCAGCAGTCGGCGACAGGGCGTCTTGAACGAGCAGTACTTC
>TRBV5-1|TRBD1|-|TRBJ1-1
CASSLKGTGQGVTEAFF
TGCGCCAGCAGCTTGAAAGGGACGGGACAGGGGGTCACTGAAGCTTTCTTT
>TRBV5-1|-|-|TRBJ1-2
CASSRGGEGDGYTF
TGCGCCAGCAGCCGTGGGGGGGAGGGTGACGGCTACACCTTC
>TRBV5-1|-|-|TRBJ2-1
CASSLGASYNEQFF
TGCGCCAGCAGCTTGGGCGCCTCCTACAATGAGCAGTTCTTC
>TRBV14|TRBD2|-|TRBJ2-7
CASSQEALAGLYEQYF
TGTGCCAGCAGCCAAGAAGCACTAGCGGGACTTTACGAGCAGTACTTC
>TRBV5-5|-|-|TRBJ1-1
CASSFVELGTEAFF
TGTGCCAGCAGCTTTGTGGAGTTGGGCACTGAAGCTTTCTTT
>TRBV5-1|TRBD2|-|TRBJ2-3
CASSLGLSGSGGTDTQYF
TGCGCCAGCAGCTTGGGGCTTAGCGGGAGTGGAGGAACAGATACGCAGTATTTT
>TRBV28|-|-|TRBJ2-7
CASSSPRGGGDEQYF
TGTGCCAGCAGTTCCCCCAGGGGTGGGGGGGACGAGCAGTACTTC
>TRBV18|TRBD1|-|TRBJ1-2
CASSPAARQGYGYTF
TGTGCCAGCTCACCGGCGGCCCGACAGGGTTATGGCTACACCTTC
>TRBV13|-|-|TRBJ1-2
CASSSTENYGYTF
TGTGCCAGCAGCTCGACAGAGAACTATGGCTACACCTTC
>TRBV5-1|TRBD1|once|TRBJ1-5
CASSPGQGSNQPQHF
TGCGCCAGCAGCCCGGGACAGGGAAGCAATCAGCCCCAGCATTTT
>TRBV5-4|TRBD1|-|TRBJ2-6
CASSLGTGDGNVLTF
TGTGCCAGCAGCTTGGGGACAGGGGATGGCAACGTCCTGACTTTC
>TRBV5-6|TRBD1|-|TRBJ1-2
CASSFRQGLLNYGYTF
TGTGCCAGCAGCTTCCGACAGGGTCTACTTAACTATGGCTACACCTTC
>TRBV19|-|-|TRBJ1-1
CASSPLEGRFLRGVNTEAFF
TGTGCCAGTAGCCCCTTGGAGGGCCGGTTTCTACGTGGGGTGAACACTGAAGCTTTCTTT
>TRBV6-4|-|-|TRBJ2-7
CASSDPPQYEQYF
TGTGCCAGCAGTGACCCCCCACAGTACGAGCAGTACTTC
>TRBV11-2|-|-|TRBJ2-7
CASSLSPGSYEQYF
TGTGCCAGCAGCTTATCGCCAGGATCCTACGAGCAGTACTTC
>TRBV4-1|TRBD1|-|TRBJ2-1
CASSLGQGAPAYNEQFF
TGCGCCAGCAGCCTGGGACAGGGGGCACCAGCCTACAATGAGCAGTTCTTC
>TRBV15|TRBD2|-|TRBJ2-7
CATSLDSGSLYEQYF
TGTGCCACCAGTCTGGATAGCGGGAGCCTGTACGAGCAGTACTTC